This TCR beta chain emerged from a study of beta chain features in type 1 diabetes. On the study more broadly: Healthy donors and patients showed comparable age, gender and cell yields.

Germline-derived CDR1 and CDR2 are SQVTM and ANQGSEA. Trimming removed 7 bases at V and 6 bases at J, with 24 bases between. The CDR3 consists of 15 residues. A word on this clone: Its specificity is unknown.

General study points: A moderate, significant TCRB CDR3 shortening appeared in type 1 diabetes across four CD4+ subsets.

Expressed TCRB transcripts were sequenced because the isolated RNA had all been reverse transcribed beforehand. Profiled with immunoSEQ multiplex PCR; TCRdb holds only in-frame clones, not every one. Of 300,000 to 400,000 clones listed, approximately 15% are singletons. The chain has TRBV29-1 and TRBJ1-2; TRBD1 might be the D (6 bases). Specimen: naive CD4+ T cells from blood. The source of this sequence is a young woman with type 1 diabetes. CDR3 sequence reads: CSASMGRGALDGYTF. CDR3 nucleotide sequence: TGCAGCGCCTCAATGGGCAGGGGCGCCCTCGATGGCTACACCTTC.